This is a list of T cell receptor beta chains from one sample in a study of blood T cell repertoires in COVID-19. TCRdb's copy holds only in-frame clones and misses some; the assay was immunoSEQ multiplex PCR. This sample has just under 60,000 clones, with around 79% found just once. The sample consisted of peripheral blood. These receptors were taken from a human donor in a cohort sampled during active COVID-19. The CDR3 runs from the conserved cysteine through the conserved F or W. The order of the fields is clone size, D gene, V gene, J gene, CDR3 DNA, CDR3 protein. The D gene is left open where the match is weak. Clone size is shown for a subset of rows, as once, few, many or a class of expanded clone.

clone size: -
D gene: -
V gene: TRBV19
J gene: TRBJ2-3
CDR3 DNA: TGTGCCAGTAGTCCATCGACAGCTACCACAGATACGCAGTATTTT
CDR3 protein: CASSPSTATTDTQYF

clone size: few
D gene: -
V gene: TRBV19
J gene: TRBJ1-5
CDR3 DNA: TGTGCCAGTAGTGAACAGAAATATAGCAATCAGCCCCAGCATTTT
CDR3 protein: CASSEQKYSNQPQHF

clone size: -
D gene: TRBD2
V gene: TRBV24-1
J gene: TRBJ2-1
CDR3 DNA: TGTGCCACCAGCCCCGAAACTAGCGGGGCCCGCCTTAGGGAGCAGTTCTTC
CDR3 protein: CATSPETSGARLREQFF

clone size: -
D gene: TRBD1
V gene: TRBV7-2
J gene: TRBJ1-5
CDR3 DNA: TGTGCCAGCAGCTCGGGGACAGGGTTCAATCAGCCCCAGCATTTT
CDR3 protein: CASSSGTGFNQPQHF

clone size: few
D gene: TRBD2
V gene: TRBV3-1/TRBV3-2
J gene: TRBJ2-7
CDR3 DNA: TGTGCCAGCAGCCAACGGGGACCTGGGGGGGACGAGCAGTACTTC
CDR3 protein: CASSQRGPGGDEQYF

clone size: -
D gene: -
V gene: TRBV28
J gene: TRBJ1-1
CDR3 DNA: TGTGCCAGCATTCCGGGGGACGGGGGAGCTTTCTTT
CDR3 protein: CASIPGDGGAFF

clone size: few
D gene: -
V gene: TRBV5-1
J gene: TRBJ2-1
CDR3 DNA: TGCGCCAGCAGCTTGGAACAAACCTACAATGAGCAGTTCTTC
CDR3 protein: CASSLEQTYNEQFF

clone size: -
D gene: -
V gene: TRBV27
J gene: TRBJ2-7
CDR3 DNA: TGTGCCAGCAGTTTTGGTAGCGGCGCAACCTACGAGCAGTACTTC
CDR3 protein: CASSFGSGATYEQYF

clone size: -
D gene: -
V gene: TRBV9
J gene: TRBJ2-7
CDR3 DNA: TGTGCCAGCAGCGGGGGGGATGGGAAAGCAGACGAGCAGTACTTC
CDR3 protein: CASSGGDGKADEQYF

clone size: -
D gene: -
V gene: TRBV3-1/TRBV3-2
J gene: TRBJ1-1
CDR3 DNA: TGTGCCAGCAGCCAGCAGACAATGAACACTGAAGCTTTCTTT
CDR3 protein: CASSQQTMNTEAFF

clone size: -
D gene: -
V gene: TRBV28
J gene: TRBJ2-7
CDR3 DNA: TGTGCCAGCAGTTTAGACGCGGGGACCAAGGAGCAGTACTTC
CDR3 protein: CASSLDAGTKEQYF

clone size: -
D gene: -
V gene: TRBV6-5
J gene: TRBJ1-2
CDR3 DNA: TGTGCCAGCACCCAAGGAGACAGATTCTATGGCTACACCTTC
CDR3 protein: CASTQGDRFYGYTF

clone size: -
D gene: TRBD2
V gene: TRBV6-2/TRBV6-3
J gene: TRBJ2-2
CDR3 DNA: TGTGCCAGCAGCCAACCCTGGGGTAGCGGGACCACCGGGGAGCTGTTTTTT
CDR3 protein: CASSQPWGSGTTGELFF

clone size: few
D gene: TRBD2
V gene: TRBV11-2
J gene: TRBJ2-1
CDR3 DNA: TGTGCCAGCAGCTTAAGGGCTAGCGGGTACAATGAGCAGTTCTTC
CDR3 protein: CASSLRASGYNEQFF

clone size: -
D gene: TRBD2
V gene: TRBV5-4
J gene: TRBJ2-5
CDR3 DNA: TGTGCCAGCAGCTTGTCGGCTAGCGGGATGGGAAAGACCCAGTACTTC
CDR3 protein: CASSLSASGMGKTQYF

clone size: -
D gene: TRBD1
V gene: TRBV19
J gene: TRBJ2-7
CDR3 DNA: TGTGCCAGTAGGCCCCGGGACAGGGGCGCCGAGCAGTACTTC
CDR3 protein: CASRPRDRGAEQYF

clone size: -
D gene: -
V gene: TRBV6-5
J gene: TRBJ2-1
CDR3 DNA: TGTGCCAGCAGGGAGGGCAACCGACCCTACAATGAGCAGTTCTTC
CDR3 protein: CASREGNRPYNEQFF

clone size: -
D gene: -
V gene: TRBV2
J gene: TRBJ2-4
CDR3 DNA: TGTGCCAGCAGTGTCCTAGCCAAAAACATTCAGTACTTC
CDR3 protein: CASSVLAKNIQYF

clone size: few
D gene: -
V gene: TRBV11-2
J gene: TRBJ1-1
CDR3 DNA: TGTGCCAGCAGCTTAGATCGCGGGGGCCTAGTTGTTGACACTGAAGCTTTCTTT
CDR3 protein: CASSLDRGGLVVDTEAFF

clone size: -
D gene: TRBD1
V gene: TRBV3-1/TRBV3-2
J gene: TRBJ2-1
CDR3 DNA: TGTGCCAGCAGCCAAGTATCGGATCTAGGGGACAGGGTTTTGATGATTGGGAATGAGCAGTTCTTC
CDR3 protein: CASSQVSDLGDRVLMIGNEQFF

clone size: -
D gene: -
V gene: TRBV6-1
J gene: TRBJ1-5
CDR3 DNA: TGTGCCAGCAGTGCCGGTGAGGTGCATTTCACTTATAGCAATCAGCCCCAGCATTTT
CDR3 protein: CASSAGEVHFTYSNQPQHF

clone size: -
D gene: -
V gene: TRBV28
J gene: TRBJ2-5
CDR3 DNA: TGTGCCAGCAGTTTTGGAGGGGGCAGAAGGTCGGGAGAGACCCAGTACTTC
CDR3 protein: CASSFGGGRRSGETQYF

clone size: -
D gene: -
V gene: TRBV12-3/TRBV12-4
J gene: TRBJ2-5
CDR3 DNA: TGTGCCAGCAGGACCGGACAGCAAGAGACCCAGTACTTC
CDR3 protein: CASRTGQQETQYF

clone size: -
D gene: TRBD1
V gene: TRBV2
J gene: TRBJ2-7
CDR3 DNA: TGTGCCAGCAGTGCGACCGGGACAGCTGGCAACGAGCAGTACTTC
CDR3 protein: CASSATGTAGNEQYF